The clone carrying this T cell receptor (beta chain) was found a few times. Its target is not known. The CDR3 loop spans 14 amino acids. Germline V gene data show CDR1 as ENHRY and CDR2 as SYGVKD. Deletions cut 2 bases from V and 5 bases from J, with 11 bases between. The sample belongs to a study of CD8 T cells in ankylosing spondylitis. General study findings and limits: Matched ankylosing spondylitis synovial fluid reportedly contained a significantly enriched population of disease-linked clones. Blood of patients with ankylosing spondylitis appeared to be characterized by a TCR beta motif of about 8 highly homologous variants.

Using its own MiXCR run on the 5' RACE reads, TCRdb lists one record per CDR3 protein. The repertoire holds under 950,000 distinct CDR3 sequences, 19% seen once, with 15% to 20% in the top ten. The J gene is TRBJ2-3, the V gene TRBV10-3; no clear D. The sample consisted of blood, either unsorted or a sorted T cell fraction (not recorded which). The TCR comes from a male donor with ankylosing spondylitis. CDR3 sequence reads: CAISEPRFRDTQYF. The CDR3 DNA reads as TGTGCCATCAGTGAGCCGAGATTCCGAGATACGCAGTATTTT.